Sequencing of this T cell receptor beta chain was carried out in a study of blood T cell repertoires in COVID-19. The wider study: Sources were T cells, B-cell-depleted T cells, or PBMCs; the material itself was cDNA or gDNA.

Enrollees, roughly 18 to 89 years old, lived in approximately 24 US areas. This CDR3 comprises 14 residues. From germline, CDR1 is SGHRS and CDR2 YFSETQ. J gave up 2 bases and V 4 bases, and 6 bases lay outside the gene matches. Comment on this clone: The same CDR3 also results from other DNA sequences found in this sample.

Data came from immunoSEQ multiplex PCR; TCRdb stores just in-frame clones and leaves some out. Of some 320,000 clones listed, about 88% are singletons. This receptor was taken from a man aged 55 to 70 who had recovered from COVID-19. The V and J genes are TRBV5-1 and TRBJ2-7, with 7 bases that match TRBD2. Sequencing was carried out using PBMCs or T cells enriched from blood (not recorded which). In nucleotides, the CDR3 is TGCGCCAGCAGCCCGGGGGGAAGGACCTACGAGCAGTACTTC. This gives the protein CASSPGGRTYEQYF.